These T cell receptor beta chains were read from a single sample in a study of beta chain features in type 1 diabetes. Here immunoSEQ multiplex PCR was the method, and the copy in TCRdb shows in-frame clones only, minus some. Among about 40,000 clones listed, about half were seen once. The specimen was stem cell memory CD4+ T cells from blood. The receptors were sampled from a woman aged 25 to 39 in good health. Each CDR3 is given with its conserved first and last residue. A D gene is named only where the DNA matches it firmly. Expanded clones are given a class, and other clones once, few, many or no size at all.

abundance: -; j_gene: TRBJ2-2; d_gene: TRBD2; v_gene: TRBV5-4; CDR3aa: CASSLAGVDTGELFF; CDR3nt: TGTGCCAGCAGCTTAGCGGGAGTGGATACCGGGGAGCTGTTTTTT
abundance: -; j_gene: TRBJ2-7; d_gene: TRBD2; v_gene: TRBV7-2; CDR3aa: CASSLDRLAGFDEQYF; CDR3nt: TGTGCCAGCAGCTTAGATCGACTAGCGGGATTCGACGAGCAGTACTTC
abundance: -; j_gene: TRBJ2-5; d_gene: -; v_gene: TRBV30; CDR3aa: CAWSIGQETQYF; CDR3nt: TGTGCCTGGTCGATCGGCCAAGAGACCCAGTACTTC
abundance: -; j_gene: TRBJ1-5; d_gene: -; v_gene: TRBV28; CDR3aa: CASSSYSNQPQHF; CDR3nt: TGTGCCAGCAGTTCCTATAGCAATCAGCCCCAGCATTTT
abundance: -; j_gene: TRBJ1-2; d_gene: TRBD1; v_gene: TRBV5-5; CDR3aa: CASRDRSYGYTF; CDR3nt: TGTGCCAGCCGGGACAGATCCTATGGCTACACCTTC
abundance: few; j_gene: TRBJ2-2; d_gene: TRBD2; v_gene: TRBV6-5; CDR3aa: CASSYISGSQFGELFF; CDR3nt: TGTGCCAGCAGTTACATTAGCGGGAGCCAGTTCGGGGAGCTGTTTTTT
abundance: few; j_gene: TRBJ2-7; d_gene: -; v_gene: TRBV7-2; CDR3aa: CASSSRGGDAYEQYF; CDR3nt: TGTGCCAGCAGCTCCCGAGGGGGAGATGCCTACGAGCAGTACTTC
abundance: -; j_gene: TRBJ2-5; d_gene: TRBD1; v_gene: TRBV6-1; CDR3aa: CATKDRAVETQYF; CDR3nt: TGTGCCACCAAGGACAGGGCGGTTGAGACCCAGTACTTC
abundance: -; j_gene: TRBJ2-1; d_gene: -; v_gene: TRBV4-1; CDR3aa: CASSQSSGTKYNEQFF; CDR3nt: TGCGCCAGCAGCCAGAGTAGCGGAACCAAATACAATGAGCAGTTCTTC
abundance: few; j_gene: TRBJ2-1; d_gene: -; v_gene: TRBV18; CDR3aa: CASSPGQEQFF; CDR3nt: TGTGCCAGCTCACCGGGCCAAGAGCAGTTCTTC
abundance: once; j_gene: TRBJ2-1; d_gene: TRBD2; v_gene: TRBV7-2; CDR3aa: CASSQGGSSYNEQFF; CDR3nt: TGTGCCAGCAGCCAGGGCGGGAGCTCCTACAATGAGCAGTTCTTC
abundance: few; j_gene: TRBJ2-7; d_gene: TRBD2; v_gene: TRBV18; CDR3aa: CASSPPGLAGGTAYEQYF; CDR3nt: TGTGCCAGCTCACCACCGGGACTAGCGGGAGGTACAGCCTACGAGCAGTACTTC
abundance: -; j_gene: TRBJ1-5; d_gene: -; v_gene: TRBV10-3; CDR3aa: CAISVNSNQPQHF; CDR3nt: TGTGCCATCAGTGTCAATAGCAATCAGCCCCAGCATTTT
abundance: -; j_gene: TRBJ2-7; d_gene: TRBD1; v_gene: TRBV28; CDR3aa: CASSGGQGVSYEQYF; CDR3nt: TGTGCCAGCAGTGGGGGACAGGGGGTTTCCTACGAGCAGTACTTC
abundance: few; j_gene: TRBJ2-7; d_gene: -; v_gene: TRBV7-6; CDR3aa: CASKVAQSSYEQYF; CDR3nt: TGTGCCAGCAAGGTAGCCCAAAGCTCCTACGAGCAGTACTTC
abundance: -; j_gene: TRBJ2-7; d_gene: TRBD2; v_gene: TRBV7-2; CDR3aa: CASSLGTSGFVSYEQYF; CDR3nt: TGTGCCAGCAGCTTAGGGACTAGCGGGTTCGTTTCCTACGAGCAGTACTTC
abundance: few; j_gene: TRBJ2-1; d_gene: TRBD2; v_gene: TRBV7-2; CDR3aa: CASSLGLGIGEQFF; CDR3nt: TGTGCCAGCAGCCTTGGACTAGGCATTGGTGAGCAGTTCTTC
abundance: -; j_gene: TRBJ2-3; d_gene: -; v_gene: TRBV5-6; CDR3aa: CASSLSQGADTQYF; CDR3nt: TGTGCCAGCAGCTTGAGCCAGGGTGCAGATACGCAGTATTTT
abundance: -; j_gene: TRBJ1-5; d_gene: TRBD1; v_gene: TRBV28; CDR3aa: CASRPTGLRQPQDF; CDR3nt: TGTGCCAGCAGGCCGACAGGGCTTCGTCAGCCCCAGGATTTT
abundance: -; j_gene: TRBJ2-7; d_gene: TRBD2; v_gene: TRBV29-1; CDR3aa: CSVGSGRSYEQYF; CDR3nt: TGCAGCGTTGGTAGCGGGCGCTCCTACGAGCAGTACTTC
abundance: -; j_gene: TRBJ2-1; d_gene: TRBD2; v_gene: TRBV10-3; CDR3aa: CAISGRGLAGLYNEQFF; CDR3nt: TGTGCCATCAGTGGGAGGGGACTAGCGGGATTATACAATGAGCAGTTCTTC
abundance: -; j_gene: TRBJ2-3; d_gene: TRBD2; v_gene: TRBV7-9; CDR3aa: CASSSPGLAGVDTQYF; CDR3nt: TGTGCCAGCAGCTCGCCCGGACTAGCGGGAGTAGATACGCAGTATTTT
abundance: few; j_gene: TRBJ1-1; d_gene: -; v_gene: TRBV5-1; CDR3aa: CASSYEALGLTEAFF; CDR3nt: TGCGCCAGCAGTTACGAAGCGTTGGGGCTGACTGAAGCTTTCTTT
abundance: -; j_gene: TRBJ2-1; d_gene: TRBD2; v_gene: TRBV2; CDR3aa: CASGGLAGVNEQFF; CDR3nt: TGTGCCAGCGGGGGGCTAGCGGGAGTCAATGAGCAGTTCTTC
abundance: -; j_gene: TRBJ1-3; d_gene: TRBD1; v_gene: TRBV27; CDR3aa: CASREGARNTIYF; CDR3nt: TGTGCCAGCAGAGAGGGGGCTAGAAACACCATATATTTT
abundance: -; j_gene: TRBJ2-7; d_gene: -; v_gene: TRBV10-3; CDR3aa: CAISAEGVLGEQYF; CDR3nt: TGTGCCATCAGTGCGGAGGGAGTTCTCGGCGAGCAGTACTTC
abundance: -; j_gene: TRBJ2-5; d_gene: TRBD2; v_gene: TRBV5-1; CDR3aa: CASRTSGSSDETQYF; CDR3nt: TGCGCCAGCAGGACTAGCGGGAGTTCGGATGAGACCCAGTACTTC
abundance: -; j_gene: TRBJ2-5; d_gene: TRBD2; v_gene: TRBV5-6; CDR3aa: CASSLVLAGGPFQETQYF; CDR3nt: TGTGCCAGCAGCTTGGTTCTAGCGGGAGGGCCTTTTCAAGAGACCCAGTACTTC
abundance: -; j_gene: TRBJ2-3; d_gene: -; v_gene: TRBV7-3; CDR3aa: CASSQGLSTDTQYF; CDR3nt: TGTGCCAGCAGCCAGGGACTTTCCACAGATACGCAGTATTTT
abundance: few; j_gene: TRBJ2-1; d_gene: TRBD2; v_gene: TRBV30; CDR3aa: CASLPPGLAWFF; CDR3nt: TGTGCCTCGCTCCCACCGGGACTAGCTTGGTTCTTC
abundance: -; j_gene: TRBJ2-2; d_gene: -; v_gene: TRBV6-1; CDR3aa: CATGGTGYTGELFF; CDR3nt: TGTGCCACCGGGGGAACCGGGTACACCGGGGAGCTGTTTTTT
abundance: -; j_gene: TRBJ2-1; d_gene: TRBD2; v_gene: TRBV9; CDR3aa: CASSAGLAGAPPYNEQFF; CDR3nt: TGTGCCAGCAGCGCGGGACTAGCGGGAGCCCCCCCTTACAATGAGCAGTTCTTC
abundance: -; j_gene: TRBJ2-3; d_gene: -; v_gene: TRBV7-9; CDR3aa: CASSPGQGTDTQYF; CDR3nt: TGTGCCAGCAGCCCTGGGCAGGGGACAGATACGCAGTATTTT
abundance: -; j_gene: TRBJ2-3; d_gene: TRBD1; v_gene: TRBV13; CDR3aa: CASSLVGQGVDTQYF; CDR3nt: TGTGCCAGCAGCTTAGTGGGACAGGGGGTCGATACGCAGTATTTT
abundance: -; j_gene: TRBJ2-3; d_gene: TRBD2; v_gene: TRBV29-1; CDR3aa: CSIREREFTDTQYF; CDR3nt: TGCAGCATACGCGAGCGGGAGTTCACAGATACGCAGTATTTT
abundance: few; j_gene: TRBJ2-3; d_gene: -; v_gene: TRBV4-3; CDR3aa: CASSQVRERASDTQYF; CDR3nt: TGCGCCAGCAGCCAAGTGAGGGAGAGAGCATCAGATACGCAGTATTTT
abundance: -; j_gene: TRBJ1-4; d_gene: -; v_gene: TRBV11-2; CDR3aa: CASSSIEEKLFF; CDR3nt: TGTGCCAGCAGCAGTATTGAGGAAAAACTGTTTTTT
abundance: -; j_gene: TRBJ2-5; d_gene: -; v_gene: TRBV28; CDR3aa: CASSPALQGHFETQYF; CDR3nt: TGTGCCAGCAGTCCAGCCCTCCAGGGGCATTTCGAGACCCAGTACTTC
abundance: -; j_gene: TRBJ2-4; d_gene: TRBD2; v_gene: TRBV5-1; CDR3aa: CASSSGTSVSKNIQYF; CDR3nt: TGCGCCAGCAGCTCCGGGACTAGCGTTTCCAAAAACATTCAGTACTTC
abundance: few; j_gene: TRBJ2-3; d_gene: -; v_gene: TRBV5-1; CDR3aa: CASSLGRVTDTQYF; CDR3nt: TGCGCCAGCAGCTTGGGCAGGGTCACAGATACGCAGTATTTT
abundance: -; j_gene: TRBJ1-2; d_gene: -; v_gene: TRBV28; CDR3aa: CASSGADTSNYGYTF; CDR3nt: TGTGCCAGCAGTGGGGCGGACACATCTAACTATGGCTACACCTTC
abundance: few; j_gene: TRBJ2-2; d_gene: TRBD2; v_gene: TRBV19; CDR3aa: CASSLIGGVSTGELFF; CDR3nt: TGTGCCAGTAGTCTAATCGGGGGGGTCAGCACCGGGGAGCTGTTTTTT
abundance: -; j_gene: TRBJ2-7; d_gene: TRBD2; v_gene: TRBV5-1; CDR3aa: CASSLGWGDLTGTSGSYEQYF; CDR3nt: TGCGCCAGCAGCTTGGGTTGGGGAGATCTTACCGGGACTAGCGGGAGTTACGAGCAGTACTTC
abundance: few; j_gene: TRBJ1-5; d_gene: -; v_gene: TRBV4-2; CDR3aa: CASSQDSSAGNQPQHF; CDR3nt: TGTGCCAGCAGCCAAGATTCGTCGGCAGGGAATCAGCCCCAGCATTTT
abundance: -; j_gene: TRBJ2-7; d_gene: -; v_gene: TRBV7-3; CDR3aa: CASSLTSAQSSYEQYF; CDR3nt: TGTGCCAGCAGCTTAACGTCTGCACAAAGCTCCTACGAGCAGTACTTC
abundance: -; j_gene: TRBJ2-5; d_gene: -; v_gene: TRBV7-2; CDR3aa: CASSLRGGETQYF; CDR3nt: TGTGCCAGCAGCTTACGGGGTGGAGAGACCCAGTACTTC